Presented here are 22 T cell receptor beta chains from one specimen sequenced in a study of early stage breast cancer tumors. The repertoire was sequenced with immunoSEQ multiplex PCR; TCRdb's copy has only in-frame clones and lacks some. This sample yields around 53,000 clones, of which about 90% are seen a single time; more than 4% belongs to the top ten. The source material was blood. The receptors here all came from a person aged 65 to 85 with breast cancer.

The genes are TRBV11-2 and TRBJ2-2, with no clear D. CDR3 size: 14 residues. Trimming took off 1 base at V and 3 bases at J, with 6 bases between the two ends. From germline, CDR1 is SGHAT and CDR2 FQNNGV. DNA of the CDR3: TGTGCCAGCAGCTTAGCCGGTTACACCGGGGAGCTGTTTTTT. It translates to CASSLAGYTGELFF.

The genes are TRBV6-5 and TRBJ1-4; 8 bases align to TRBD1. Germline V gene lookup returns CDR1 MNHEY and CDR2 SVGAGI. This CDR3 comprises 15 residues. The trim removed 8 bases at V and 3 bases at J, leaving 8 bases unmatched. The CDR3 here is CASSLQGAANEKLFF. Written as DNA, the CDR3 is TGTGCCAGCTCTTTGCAGGGGGCGGCTAATGAAAAACTGTTTTTT.

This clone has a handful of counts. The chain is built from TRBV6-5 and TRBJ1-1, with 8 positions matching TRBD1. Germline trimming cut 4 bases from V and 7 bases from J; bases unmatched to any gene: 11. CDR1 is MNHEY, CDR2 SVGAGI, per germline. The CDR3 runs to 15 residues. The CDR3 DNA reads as TGTGCCAGCAGTTGGGATTCCAGGGGGCGGGATGAAGCTTTCTTT. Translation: CASSWDSRGRDEAFF.

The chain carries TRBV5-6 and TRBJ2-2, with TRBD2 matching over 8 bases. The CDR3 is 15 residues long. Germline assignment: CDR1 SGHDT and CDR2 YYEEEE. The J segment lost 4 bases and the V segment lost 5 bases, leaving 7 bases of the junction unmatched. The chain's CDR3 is CASRKAGAATGELFF. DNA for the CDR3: TGTGCCAGCAGGAAAGCGGGAGCGGCCACCGGGGAGCTGTTTTTT.

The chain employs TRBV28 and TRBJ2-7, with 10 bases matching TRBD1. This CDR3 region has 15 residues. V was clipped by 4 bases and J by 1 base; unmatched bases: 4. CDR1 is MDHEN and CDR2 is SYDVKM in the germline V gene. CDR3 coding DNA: TGTGCCAGCAGTTACCCGGGACAGGGGTCCTACGAGCAGTACTTC. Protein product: CASSYPGQGSYEQYF.

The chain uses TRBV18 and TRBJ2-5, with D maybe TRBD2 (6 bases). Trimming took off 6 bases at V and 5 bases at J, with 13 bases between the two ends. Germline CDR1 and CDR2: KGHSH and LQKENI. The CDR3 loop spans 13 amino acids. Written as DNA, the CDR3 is TGTGCCAGCTCCCGGGAAGGGAGGGAGACCCAGTACTTC. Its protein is CASSREGRETQYF.

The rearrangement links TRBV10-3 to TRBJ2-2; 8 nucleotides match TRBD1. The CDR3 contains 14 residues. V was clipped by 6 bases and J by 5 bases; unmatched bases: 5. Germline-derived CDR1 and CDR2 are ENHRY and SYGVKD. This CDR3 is CAIRGRGPTGELFF. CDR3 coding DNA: TGTGCCATCAGAGGCAGGGGGCCTACCGGGGAGCTGTTTTTT.

The CDR3 DNA is TGTGCCACCAGCAGGCTCAGTTCAAACTATGGCTACACCTTC. Amino acid sequence: CATSRLSSNYGYTF. The chain employs TRBV15 and TRBJ1-2; no clear D. The CDR3 is made up of 14 amino acids. Per the germline V gene, CDR1 is LNHNV and CDR2 is YYDKDF (reference sequence). V dropped 3 bases and J dropped 2 bases, with 10 bases sitting between them.

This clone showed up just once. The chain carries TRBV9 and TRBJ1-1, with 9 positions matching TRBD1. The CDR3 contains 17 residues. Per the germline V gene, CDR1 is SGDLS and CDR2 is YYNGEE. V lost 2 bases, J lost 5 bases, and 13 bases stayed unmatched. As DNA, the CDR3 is TGTGCCAGCAGCGTCTACAGGGGGCCGGGATGGGGAACTGAAGCTTTCTTT. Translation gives CASSVYRGPGWGTEAFF.

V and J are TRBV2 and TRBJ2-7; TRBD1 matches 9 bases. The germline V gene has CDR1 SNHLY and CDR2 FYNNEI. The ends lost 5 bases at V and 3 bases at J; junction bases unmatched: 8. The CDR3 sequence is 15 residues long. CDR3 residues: CASSFGQGSGYEQYF. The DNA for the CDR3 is TGTGCCAGCAGTTTCGGACAGGGGAGCGGCTACGAGCAGTACTTC.

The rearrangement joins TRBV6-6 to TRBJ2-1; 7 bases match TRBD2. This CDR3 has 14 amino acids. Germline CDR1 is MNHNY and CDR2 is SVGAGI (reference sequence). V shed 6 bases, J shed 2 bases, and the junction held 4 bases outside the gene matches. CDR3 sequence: CASSPSGTYNEQFF. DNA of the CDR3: TGTGCCAGCAGCCCTAGCGGCACCTACAATGAGCAGTTCTTC.

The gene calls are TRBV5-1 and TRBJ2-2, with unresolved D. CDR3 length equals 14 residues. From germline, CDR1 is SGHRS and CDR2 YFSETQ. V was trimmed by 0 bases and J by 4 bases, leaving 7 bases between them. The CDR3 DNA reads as TGCGCCAGCAGCTTGGCGGTTACCACCGGGGAGCTGTTTTTT. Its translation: CASSLAVTTGELFF. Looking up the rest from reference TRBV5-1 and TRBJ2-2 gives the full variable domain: KAGVTQTPRYLIKTRGQQVTLSCSPISGHRSVSWYQQTPGQGLQFLFEYFSETQRNKGNFPGRFSGRQFSNSRSEMNVSTLELGDSALYLCASSLAVTTGELFFGEGSRLTVL.

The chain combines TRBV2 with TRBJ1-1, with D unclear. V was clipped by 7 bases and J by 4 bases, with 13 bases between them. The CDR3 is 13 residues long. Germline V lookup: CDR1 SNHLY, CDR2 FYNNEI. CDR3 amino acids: CASNREVGTEAFF. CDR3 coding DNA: TGTGCCAGCAATAGGGAGGTGGGCACTGAAGCTTTCTTT.

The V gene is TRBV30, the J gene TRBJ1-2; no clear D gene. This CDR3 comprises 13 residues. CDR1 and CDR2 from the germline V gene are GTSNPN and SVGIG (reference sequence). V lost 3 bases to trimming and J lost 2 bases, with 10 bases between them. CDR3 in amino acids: CAWSSTLNYGYTF. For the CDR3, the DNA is TGTGCCTGGAGCTCTACTCTAAACTATGGCTACACCTTC.

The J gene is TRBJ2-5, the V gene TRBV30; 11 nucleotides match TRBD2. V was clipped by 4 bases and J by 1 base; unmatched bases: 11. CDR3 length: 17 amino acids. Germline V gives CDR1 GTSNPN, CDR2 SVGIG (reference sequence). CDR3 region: CAWIGRGTSGIQETQYF. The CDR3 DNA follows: TGTGCCTGGATAGGGAGGGGGACTAGCGGTATCCAAGAGACCCAGTACTTC. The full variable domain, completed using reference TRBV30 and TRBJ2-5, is SQTIHQWPATLVQPVGSPLSLECTVEGTSNPNLYWYRQAAGRGLQLLFYSVGIGQISSEVPQNLSASRPQDRQFILSSKKLLLSDSGFYLCAWIGRGTSGIQETQYFGPGTRLLVL.

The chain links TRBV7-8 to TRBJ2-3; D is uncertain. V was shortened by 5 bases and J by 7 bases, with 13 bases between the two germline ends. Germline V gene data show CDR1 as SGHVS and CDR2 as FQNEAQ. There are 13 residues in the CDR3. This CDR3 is CASSADTSNTQYF. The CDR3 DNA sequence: TGTGCCAGCAGCGCCGACACCTCGAATACGCAGTATTTT.

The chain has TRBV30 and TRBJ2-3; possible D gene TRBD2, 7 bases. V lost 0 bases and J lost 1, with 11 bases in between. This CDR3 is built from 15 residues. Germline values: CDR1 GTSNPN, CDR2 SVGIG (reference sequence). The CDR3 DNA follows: TGTGCCTGGAGTGTAGGGGGGGCTCGCACAGATACGCAGTATTTT. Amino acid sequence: CAWSVGGARTDTQYF. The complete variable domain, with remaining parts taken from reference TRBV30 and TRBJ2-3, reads SQTIHQWPATLVQPVGSPLSLECTVEGTSNPNLYWYRQAAGRGLQLLFYSVGIGQISSEVPQNLSASRPQDRQFILSSKKLLLSDSGFYLCAWSVGGARTDTQYFGPGTRLTVL.

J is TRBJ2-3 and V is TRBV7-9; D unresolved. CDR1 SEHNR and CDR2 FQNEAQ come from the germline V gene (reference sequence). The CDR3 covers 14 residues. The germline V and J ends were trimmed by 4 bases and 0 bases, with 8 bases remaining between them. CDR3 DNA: TGTGCCAGCAGCTGGGCCGATAGCACAGATACGCAGTATTTT. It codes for CASSWADSTDTQYF.

The CDR3, as DNA: TGTGCCTGGTACCTCGGGGGGGTAGGGTATGGCTACACCTTC. Protein: CAWYLGGVGYGYTF. The rearrangement joins TRBV30 to TRBJ1-2, with D perhaps matching TRBD1 (5 bases). The CDR3 totals 14 residues. Trimming cost V 5 bases and J 5 bases, with 18 bases left between them. Germline CDR1 GTSNPN, CDR2 SVGIG (reference sequence).

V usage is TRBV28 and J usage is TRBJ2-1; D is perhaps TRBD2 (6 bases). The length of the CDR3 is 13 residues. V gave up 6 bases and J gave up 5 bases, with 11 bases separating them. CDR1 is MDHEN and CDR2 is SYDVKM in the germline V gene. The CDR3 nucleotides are TGTGCCAGCAGGGGAGGTCAGGACAATGAGCAGTTCTTC. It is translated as CASRGGQDNEQFF.

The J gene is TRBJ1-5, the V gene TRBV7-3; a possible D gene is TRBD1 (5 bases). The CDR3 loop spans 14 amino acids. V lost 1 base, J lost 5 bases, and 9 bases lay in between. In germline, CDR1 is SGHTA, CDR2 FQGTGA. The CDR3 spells CASSLNGRDQPQHF. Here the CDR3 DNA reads TGTGCCAGCAGCTTAAACGGCAGGGATCAGCCCCAGCATTTT.

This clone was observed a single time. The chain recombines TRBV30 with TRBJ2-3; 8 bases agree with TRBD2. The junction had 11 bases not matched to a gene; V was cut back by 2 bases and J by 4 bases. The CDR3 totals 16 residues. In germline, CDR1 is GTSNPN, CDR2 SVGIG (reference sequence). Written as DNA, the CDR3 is TGTGCCTGGAGTCGTAGGAGGAGCGGGGGTGCAGATACGCAGTATTTT. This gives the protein CAWSRRRSGGADTQYF.